The rows below give T cell receptor beta chains drawn from one sample of a study of T cells in Graves' hyperthyroidism and ophthalmopathy. Each CDR3 protein gets one entry after TCRdb re-called the multiplex PCR reads with MiXCR. Of hundreds of thousands of distinct CDR3 sequences listed, less than 25% were seen once; the top ten hold under 35%. Material: blood. The receptors originated from a young man with Graves' ophthalmopathy. Both conserved end residues are part of each CDR3. Each record gives: CDR3 protein, CDR3 DNA, clone size, D gene, J gene, V gene. D genes are given only for firm matches. Clone size is given for some rows only: seen once, a few or many times, or a class if the clone is expanded.

CASSLPGRRNEQYF | TGTGCCAGCAGTCTACCGGGACGACGAAACGAGCAGTACTTC | few | . | TRBJ2-7 | TRBV6-2/TRBV6-3
CASHKGGWVTYF | TGTGCCAGCCACAAAGGGGGGTGGGTGACTTACTTC | few | . | TRBJ2-5 | TRBV28
CASSLEAARHTEAFF | TGTGCCAGCAGCTTGGAGGCAGCCAGGCACACTGAAGCTTTCTTT | . | . | TRBJ1-1 | TRBV5-4
CASSRLTSGIDNEQFF | TGTGCCAGCAGCCGCCTGACTAGCGGGATAGACAATGAGCAGTTCTTC | . | TRBD2 | TRBJ2-1 | TRBV6-1
CASRTDRVYEQYF | TGTGCCAGCAGGACCGACAGGGTCTACGAGCAGTACTTC | few | TRBD1 | TRBJ2-7 | TRBV6-2/TRBV6-3
CASSQATGAGTGELFF | TGTGCCAGCAGCCAAGCCACAGGGGCGGGCACCGGGGAGCTGTTTTTT | . | TRBD1 | TRBJ2-2 | TRBV3-1
CASSLFGPGEGNEQYF | TGTGCCAGCAGTTTATTCGGCCCGGGGGAGGGGAACGAGCAGTACTTC | . | TRBD2 | TRBJ2-7 | TRBV27
CASSYSTTGVYIQYF | TGTGCCAGCAGTTACTCGACGACAGGGGTTTACATTCAGTACTTC | few | TRBD1 | TRBJ2-4 | TRBV6-5
CASSLATDFEAFF | TGCGCCAGCAGCTTGGCCACGGACTTTGAAGCTTTCTTT | many | . | TRBJ1-1 | TRBV5-1
CASFAGDPTDTQYF | TGCGCCAGCTTTGCGGGGGATCCCACAGATACGCAGTATTTT | few | TRBD2 | TRBJ2-3 | TRBV5-1
CASSARAAGGFQETQYF | TGTGCCAGCAGCGCGAGGGCAGCGGGAGGTTTCCAAGAGACCCAGTACTTC | once | TRBD2 | TRBJ2-5 | TRBV13
CASSPKGLAGGSSYNEQFF | TGTGCCAGCAGCCCGAAAGGACTAGCGGGGGGCAGCTCCTACAATGAGCAGTTCTTC | . | TRBD2 | TRBJ2-1 | TRBV6-1
CASSLAPGTWEQFF | TGCGCCAGCAGCTTGGCCCCCGGGACGTGGGAGCAGTTCTTC | . | . | TRBJ2-1 | TRBV5-1
CSARTGPHYGYTF | TGCAGTGCCAGGACAGGGCCCCACTATGGCTACACCTTC | . | TRBD1 | TRBJ1-2 | TRBV20-1
CASSLRGNSNQPQHF | TGTGCCAGCAGTCTCCGGGGGAATAGCAATCAGCCCCAGCATTTT | . | . | TRBJ1-5 | TRBV11-2
CASSLGSGGLAGGREQFF | TGTGCCAGCAGCTTAGGCAGTGGGGGACTAGCGGGAGGGCGTGAGCAGTTCTTC | . | TRBD2 | TRBJ2-1 | TRBV11-1
CASSFGGPRGAQYF | TGTGCCAGCAGTTTCGGGGGGCCGCGTGGTGCCCAGTACTTC | few | . | TRBJ2-5 | TRBV12-3/TRBV12-4
CASRLIGGRAFF | TGTGCCAGCCGCCTTATTGGGGGGCGGGCTTTCTTT | few | . | TRBJ1-1 | TRBV28
CASSSGAPGLAGWMETQYF | TGTGCCAGCAGCTCTGGCGCCCCGGGACTAGCGGGATGGATGGAGACCCAGTACTTC | many | TRBD2 | TRBJ2-5 | TRBV11-2
CATSDPTGDEAFF | TGTGCCACCAGTGACCCGACAGGAGATGAAGCTTTCTTT | many | . | TRBJ1-1 | TRBV24-1
CASSSTQGQPQHF | TGTGCCAGCAGCAGTACACAGGGCCAGCCCCAGCATTTT | . | . | TRBJ1-5 | TRBV6-1
CSVREDLGNTEAFF | TGCAGTGTTAGAGAGGACTTGGGGAACACTGAAGCTTTCTTT | few | . | TRBJ1-1 | TRBV20-1
CASSLLEGINTEAFF | TGTGCCAGCAGCTTGTTGGAGGGGATTAACACTGAAGCTTTCTTT | few | . | TRBJ1-1 | TRBV13
CASSRTGEGTDTQYF | TGTGCCAGCAGTCGGACAGGGGAAGGCACAGATACGCAGTATTTT | . | TRBD1 | TRBJ2-3 | TRBV6-2/TRBV6-3
CSASDYQETQYF | TGCAGTGCTAGTGATTACCAAGAGACCCAGTACTTC | . | . | TRBJ2-5 | TRBV20-1
CASSFGTSHNEQFF | TGTGCCAGCAGTTTCGGGACTAGCCACAATGAGCAGTTCTTC | . | TRBD2 | TRBJ2-1 | TRBV12-3/TRBV12-4
CASSYSTAPWTGGNYGYTF | TGTGCCAGCAGTTACTCGACGGCCCCATGGACAGGGGGCAACTATGGCTACACCTTC | many | TRBD1 | TRBJ1-2 | TRBV6-5
CAGVRLTNTEAFF | TGTGCCGGGGTAAGGCTGACGAACACTGAAGCTTTCTTT | few | . | TRBJ1-1 | TRBV6-2/TRBV6-3
CASSFGAAGANVLTF | TGTGCCAGCAGTTTCGGGGCAGCTGGGGCCAACGTCCTGACTTTC | few | . | TRBJ2-6 | TRBV27
CSASLPGQSTDTQYF | TGCAGTGCTAGTTTGCCCGGACAGAGCACAGATACGCAGTATTTT | . | . | TRBJ2-3 | TRBV20-1
CSATGARSYEQYF | TGCAGTGCGACAGGGGCACGGTCCTACGAGCAGTACTTC | . | TRBD1 | TRBJ2-7 | TRBV20-1
CASSGSRDWGYEQYF | TGTGCCAGCAGCGGGTCTAGGGACTGGGGTTACGAGCAGTACTTC | many | . | TRBJ2-7 | TRBV7-9
CSARDGRGKADTQYF | TGCAGTGCTAGAGATGGGAGGGGTAAGGCAGATACGCAGTATTTT | . | TRBD2 | TRBJ2-3 | TRBV20-1
CASSHPGQGNSEQFF | TGTGCCAGCAGCCACCCAGGACAGGGGAATAGTGAGCAGTTCTTC | many | TRBD1 | TRBJ2-1 | TRBV3-1
CASSPGAGISSYNEQFF | TGTGCCAGCTCACCAGGGGCGGGGATCAGCTCCTACAATGAGCAGTTCTTC | few | . | TRBJ2-1 | TRBV18
CASSHGTSGSSSGNEQFF | TGTGCCAGCAGTCACGGGACTAGCGGGAGTTCATCGGGTAATGAGCAGTTCTTC | many | TRBD2 | TRBJ2-1 | TRBV3-1
CASTGVLEYF | TGTGCCAGCACCGGCGTGCTTGAGTACTTC | . | . | TRBJ2-5 | TRBV6-2/TRBV6-3
CAWSPGQSSNQPQHF | TGTGCCTGGAGCCCGGGACAGTCTAGCAATCAGCCCCAGCATTTT | . | TRBD1 | TRBJ1-5 | TRBV30
CASSYSLRGRGYTF | TGTGCCAGCAGTTATTCCCTGAGAGGACGTGGCTACACCTTC | many | . | TRBJ1-2 | TRBV6-1
CASSSQGGNEKLFF | TGTGCCAGCAGTAGTCAGGGGGGGAATGAAAAACTGTTTTTT | many | TRBD1 | TRBJ1-4 | TRBV28
CASSQARLNTGELFF | TGTGCCAGCAGCCAAGCCCGGTTAAACACCGGGGAGCTGTTTTTT | few | . | TRBJ2-2 | TRBV3-1
CASRLIGGYEQYF | TGTGCCAGCAGGCTTATAGGGGGATACGAGCAGTACTTC | few | . | TRBJ2-7 | TRBV2
CASRGFPTGAEKLFF | TGTGCCAGCAGGGGTTTTCCCACCGGGGCTGAAAAACTGTTTTTT | many | . | TRBJ1-4 | TRBV2
CASRSGEGRSYEQYF | TGTGCCAGCAGGAGTGGGGAGGGAAGGTCCTACGAGCAGTACTTC | many | TRBD2 | TRBJ2-7 | TRBV12-3/TRBV12-4
CASSQEIAGVEEETQYF | TGCGCCAGCAGCCAAGAAATAGCGGGAGTGGAAGAGGAGACCCAGTACTTC | . | TRBD2 | TRBJ2-5 | TRBV4-3
CASSIAGGPDTQYF | TGTGCCAGTAGTATAGCGGGAGGGCCAGATACGCAGTATTTT | . | TRBD2 | TRBJ2-3 | TRBV19
CSARDWGSRMNTEAFF | TGCAGTGCTAGAGATTGGGGCAGCAGAATGAACACTGAAGCTTTCTTT | few | . | TRBJ1-1 | TRBV20-1
CATTVGSEQFF | TGTGCCACCACTGTGGGCAGTGAGCAGTTCTTC | . | . | TRBJ2-1 | TRBV24-1
CASSLGPQGSLEQYF | TGTGCCAGCAGTTTAGGGCCACAGGGATCCCTAGAGCAGTACTTC | many | . | TRBJ2-7 | TRBV27
CATITDTQYF | TGTGCCACCATAACAGATACGCAGTATTTT | few | . | TRBJ2-3 | TRBV2
CASSSPGYRGQETQYF | TGTGCCAGCAGTTCCCCGGGGTATCGTGGGCAAGAGACCCAGTACTTC | . | . | TRBJ2-5 | TRBV28
CASSQARRVNTGELFF | TGTGCCAGCAGCCAAGCCCGTCGAGTAAACACCGGGGAGCTGTTTTTT | . | . | TRBJ2-2 | TRBV3-1
CASSEPDSRRSNYGYTF | TGTGCCAGCAGTGAACCGGACAGCCGGCGGTCTAACTATGGCTACACCTTC | many | . | TRBJ1-2 | TRBV6-1